The T cell receptor beta chain under discussion was sequenced for a study of blood T cell repertoires in COVID-19. Study summary: Both acute and convalescent COVID-19 samples were obtained from the United States, Italy and Spain. T cells, B-cell-depleted T cells, or PBMCs supplied cDNA or gDNA.

The CDR3 totals 14 residues. From germline, CDR1 is SGDLS and CDR2 YYNGEE. V gave up 1 base and J gave up 4 bases, with 9 bases separating them. The authors' processing: By means of reference gene primer amplification, nucleated cell counts were estimated. TCRdb's copy holds only in-frame clones and misses some; the assay was immunoSEQ multiplex PCR. Clone size and V and J calls were adopted from that table, with D and trimming inferred from the DNA. This table has nearly 200,000 clones, around 80% appearing once. The sequenced sample was peripheral blood. This sequence joins TRBV9 and TRBJ2-1; D is unresolved. This TCR was sampled from a human donor in a cohort sampled during active COVID-19. The DNA of the CDR3 is TGTGCCAGCAGCGTATCTGAGAATTACAATGAGCAGTTCTTC. Amino acids: CASSVSENYNEQFF. The complete variable domain, with remaining parts taken from reference TRBV9 and TRBJ2-1, reads DSGVTQTPKHLITATGQRVTLRCSPRSGDLSVYWYQQSLDQGLQFLIQYYNGEERAKGNILERFSAQQFPDLHSELNLSSLELGDSALYFCASSVSENYNEQFFGPGTRLTVL.